Listed here is a single TCR beta chain. Sequencing used immunoSEQ multiplex PCR; TCRdb keeps in-frame clones, though not all of them. Found here are some 340,000 clones, approximately 89% of them singletons; the top ten hold approximately 5%. CDR1 and CDR2 (germline): LNHDA, SQIVND (reference sequence). This CDR3 region has 14 residues. Trimming took off 8 bases at V and 2 bases at J, with 13 bases between the two ends. These data belong to a study of blood T cell repertoires in COVID-19. Across the whole study: Sources were T cells, B-cell-depleted T cells, or PBMCs; the material itself was cDNA or gDNA.

This sequence was found in a woman in her twenties or thirties who had recovered from COVID-19. Material for sequencing was PBMCs or T cells enriched from blood (not recorded which). The chain couples TRBV19 to TRBJ1-5; no clear D. The CDR3: CASAPGRGNQPQHF. CDR3 in DNA: TGTGCCAGTGCCCCAGGCCGCGGCAATCAGCCCCAGCATTTT.